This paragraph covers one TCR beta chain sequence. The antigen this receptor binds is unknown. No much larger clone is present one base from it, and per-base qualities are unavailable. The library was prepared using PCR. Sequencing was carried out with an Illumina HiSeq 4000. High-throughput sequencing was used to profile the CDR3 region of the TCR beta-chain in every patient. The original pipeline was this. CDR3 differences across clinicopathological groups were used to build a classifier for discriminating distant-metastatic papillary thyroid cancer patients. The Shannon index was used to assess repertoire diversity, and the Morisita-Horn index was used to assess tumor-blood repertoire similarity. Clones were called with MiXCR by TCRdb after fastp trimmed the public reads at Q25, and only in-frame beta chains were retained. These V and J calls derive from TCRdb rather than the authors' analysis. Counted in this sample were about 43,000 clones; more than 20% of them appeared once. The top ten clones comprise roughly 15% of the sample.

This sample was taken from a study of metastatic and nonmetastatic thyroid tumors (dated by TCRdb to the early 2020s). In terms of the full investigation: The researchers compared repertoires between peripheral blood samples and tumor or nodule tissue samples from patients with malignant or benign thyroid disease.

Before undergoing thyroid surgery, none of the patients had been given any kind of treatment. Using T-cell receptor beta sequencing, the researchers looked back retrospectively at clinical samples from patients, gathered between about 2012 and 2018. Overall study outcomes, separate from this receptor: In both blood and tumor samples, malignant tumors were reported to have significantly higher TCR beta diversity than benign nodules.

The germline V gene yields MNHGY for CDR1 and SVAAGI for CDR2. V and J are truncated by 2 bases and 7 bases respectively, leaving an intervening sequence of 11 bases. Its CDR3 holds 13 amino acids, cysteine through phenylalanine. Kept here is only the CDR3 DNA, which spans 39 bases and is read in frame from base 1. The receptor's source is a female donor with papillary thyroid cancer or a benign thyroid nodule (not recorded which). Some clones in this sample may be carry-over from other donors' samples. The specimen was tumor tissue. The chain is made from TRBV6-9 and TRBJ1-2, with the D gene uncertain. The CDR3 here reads CASSYGGEGGYTF. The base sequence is TGTGCCAGCAGTTATGGTGGGGAAGGTGGCTACACCTTC.